This TCR beta chain was recorded in a study of shared clonotypes between healthy human individuals. Broader study findings: Larger richness was generally estimated for naive than memory subsets.

The authors ran the assay at deep level. Some clones are missing from TCRdb's copy, which holds only in-frame ones; the method was immunoSEQ multiplex PCR. The table lists 2 million or so clones, approximately 95% of them singletons. Regarding this clone: Antigen: not known.

Trimming removed 0 bases from V and 7 bases from J, with 13 bases in between. Looked up from germline, CDR1 is ENHRY and CDR2 is SYGVKD. The CDR3 extends over 14 amino acids. The sequence was collected from a man younger than 35 in good health. What was sequenced was naive CD4+ T cells sorted from blood. Regarding subset: CD45RA+ positively selected. The chain joins TRBV10-3 to TRBJ2-7; no reliable D call. CDR3 sequence: CAISESQSIYEQYF. The CDR3 DNA sequence: TGTGCCATCAGTGAGTCTCAGTCCATTTATGAGCAGTACTTC.